This TCR beta chain was profiled in a study of CD8 T cells in Susac syndrome. Overall study findings and caveats: CD4+ T cell repertoires in Susac syndrome exhibited no evidence of clonal expansion.

For this clonotype: Antigen unknown.

After extraction with the RNeasy kit, about 0.45 to 1 ug of the RNA was reverse transcribed using random hexamers. immunoSEQ multiplex PCR amplified TCR beta CDR3 across 54 Vbeta, 13 Jbeta. TCRdb reanalysed the immunoSEQ multiplex PCR reads using MiXCR and keeps one entry per CDR3 protein. In the table there are 150,000 to 200,000 distinct CDR3 sequences, nearly 97% of which are singletons. Germline CDR1 LGHNA, CDR2 YSLEER. Trimming removed 3 bases from V and 3 bases from J; junction bases left unmatched: 9. This CDR3 contains 16 residues. Diagnostic criteria for definite or probable disease, in their recently defined form, were met by the patients with Susac syndrome.

The rearrangement links TRBV4-3 to TRBJ2-3; 7 nucleotides line up with TRBD1. This TCR was recovered from a human donor with Susac syndrome. What was sequenced was CD4+ T cells from PBMCs. The CDR3 DNA is TGCGCCAGCAGCCATGACAGGGTACGACCGACAGATACGCAGTATTTT. Amino acid sequence: CASSHDRVRPTDTQYF.